Sequencing of this TCR beta chain was carried out in a study of blood T cell repertoires in COVID-19. Study information: The United States, Italy and Spain were the sources of the acute and convalescent COVID-19 samples. In each case, the material was cDNA or gDNA derived from T cells, B-cell-depleted T cells, or PBMCs.

Original processing notes: How many nucleated cells were present was estimated from reference gene primer amplification. Sequenced by immunoSEQ multiplex PCR; TCRdb stores in-frame clones only, minus some. D and trimming come from the DNA, and the V and J calls and clone size come from that table. Among 110,000 or so clones listed, just under 90% were seen once. The sequence derives from a woman between 45 and 60 years old with acute or convalescent COVID-19. The specimen was peripheral blood.

CDR3 bases: TGTGCCATCAGTGAGTCGAACAGGGGAAACACTGAAGCTTTCTTT. Translating it yields CAISESNRGNTEAFF. This chain joins TRBV10-3 and TRBJ1-1; TRBD1 matches at 7 bases. The length of the CDR3 is 15 residues. Germline CDR1 and CDR2: ENHRY and SYGVKD. J was trimmed by 2 bases and V by 0 bases; bases with no gene match: 3.